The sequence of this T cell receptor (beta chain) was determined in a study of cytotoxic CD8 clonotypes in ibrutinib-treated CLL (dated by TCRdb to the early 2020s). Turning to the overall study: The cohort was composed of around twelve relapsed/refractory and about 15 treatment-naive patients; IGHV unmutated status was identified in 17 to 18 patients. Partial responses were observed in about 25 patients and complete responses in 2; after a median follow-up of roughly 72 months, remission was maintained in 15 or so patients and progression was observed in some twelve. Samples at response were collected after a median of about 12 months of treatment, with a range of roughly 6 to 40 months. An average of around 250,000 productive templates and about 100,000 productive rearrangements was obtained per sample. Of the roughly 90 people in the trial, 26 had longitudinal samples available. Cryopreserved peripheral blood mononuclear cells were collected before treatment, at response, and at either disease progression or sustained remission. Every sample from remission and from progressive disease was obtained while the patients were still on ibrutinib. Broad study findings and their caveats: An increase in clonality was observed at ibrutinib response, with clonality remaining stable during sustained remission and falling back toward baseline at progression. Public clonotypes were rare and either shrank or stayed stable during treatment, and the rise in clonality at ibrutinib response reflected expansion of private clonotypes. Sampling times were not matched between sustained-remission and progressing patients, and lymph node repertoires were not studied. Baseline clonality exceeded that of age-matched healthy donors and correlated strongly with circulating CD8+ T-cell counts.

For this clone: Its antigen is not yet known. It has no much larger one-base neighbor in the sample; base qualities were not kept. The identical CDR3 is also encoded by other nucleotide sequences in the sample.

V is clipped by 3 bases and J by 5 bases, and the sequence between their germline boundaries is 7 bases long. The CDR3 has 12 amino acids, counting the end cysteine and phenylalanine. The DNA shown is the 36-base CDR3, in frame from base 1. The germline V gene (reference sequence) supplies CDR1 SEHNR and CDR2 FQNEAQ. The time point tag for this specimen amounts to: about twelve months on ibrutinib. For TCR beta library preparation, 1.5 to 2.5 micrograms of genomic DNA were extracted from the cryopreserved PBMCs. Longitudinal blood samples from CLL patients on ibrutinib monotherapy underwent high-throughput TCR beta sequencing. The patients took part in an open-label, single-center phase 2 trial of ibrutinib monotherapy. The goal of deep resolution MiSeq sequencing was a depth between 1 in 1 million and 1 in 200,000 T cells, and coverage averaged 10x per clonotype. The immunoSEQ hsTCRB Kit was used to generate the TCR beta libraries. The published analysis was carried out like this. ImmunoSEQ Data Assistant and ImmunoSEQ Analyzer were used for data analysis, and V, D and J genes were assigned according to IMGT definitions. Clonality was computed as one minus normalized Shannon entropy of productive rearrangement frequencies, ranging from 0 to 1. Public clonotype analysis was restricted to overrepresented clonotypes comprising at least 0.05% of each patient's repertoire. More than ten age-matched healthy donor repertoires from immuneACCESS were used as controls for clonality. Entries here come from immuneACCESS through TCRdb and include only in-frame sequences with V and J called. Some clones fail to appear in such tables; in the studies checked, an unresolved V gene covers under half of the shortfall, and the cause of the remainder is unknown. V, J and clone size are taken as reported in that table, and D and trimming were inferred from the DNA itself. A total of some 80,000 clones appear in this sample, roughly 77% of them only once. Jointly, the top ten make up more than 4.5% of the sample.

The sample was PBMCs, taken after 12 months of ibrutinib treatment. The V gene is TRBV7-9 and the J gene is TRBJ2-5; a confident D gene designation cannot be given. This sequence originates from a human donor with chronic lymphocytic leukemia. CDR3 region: CASSFLGETQYF. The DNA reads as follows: TGTGCCAGCAGCTTCCTCGGGGAGACCCAGTACTTC.